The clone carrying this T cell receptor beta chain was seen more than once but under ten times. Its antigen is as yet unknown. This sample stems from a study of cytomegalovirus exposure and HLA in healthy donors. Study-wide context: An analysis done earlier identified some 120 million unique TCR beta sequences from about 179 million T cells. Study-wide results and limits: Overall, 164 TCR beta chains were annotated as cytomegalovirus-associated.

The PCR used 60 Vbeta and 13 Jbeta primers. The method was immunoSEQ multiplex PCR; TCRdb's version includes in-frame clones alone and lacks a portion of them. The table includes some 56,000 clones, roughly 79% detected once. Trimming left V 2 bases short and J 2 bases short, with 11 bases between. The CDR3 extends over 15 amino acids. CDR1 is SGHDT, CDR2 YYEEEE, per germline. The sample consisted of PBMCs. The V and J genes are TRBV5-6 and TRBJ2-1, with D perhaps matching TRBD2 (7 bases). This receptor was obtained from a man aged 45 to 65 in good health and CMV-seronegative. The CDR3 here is CASSFGGGAYNEQFF. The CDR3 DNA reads TGTGCCAGCAGCTTTGGGGGGGGCGCCTACAATGAGCAGTTCTTC.